The T cell receptor (beta chain) under discussion was sequenced for a study of metastatic and nonmetastatic thyroid tumors. Using MiXCR, TCRdb re-called clones from the PCR reads. The top ten clones hold around 10% of a sample with about 93,000 clones, roughly 13% of them seen once. The CDR3 has 16 amino acids. Trimming removed 1 base from V and 5 bases from J, with 16 bases in between. Germline V gene data show CDR1 as SGHVS and CDR2 as FNYEAQ. Every patient underwent thyroid surgery untreated. At least ten counts were recorded for this clone. Other DNA sequences of this sample code for an identical CDR3.

The origin of this receptor is a female donor with papillary thyroid cancer or a benign thyroid nodule (not recorded which). Some clones in this sample may be carry-over from other donors' samples. The sequencing sample was made of blood. This chain links TRBV7-6 with TRBJ2-3; D perhaps matches TRBD1 (7 bases). CDR3 region: CASSLEAGQFLDTQYF. The CDR3 DNA sequence: TGTGCCAGCAGCTTAGAGGCGGGACAGTTCTTAGATACGCAGTATTTT.